The rows below give T cell receptor beta chains drawn from one sample of a study of blood T cell repertoires in COVID-19. Clones were sequenced by immunoSEQ multiplex PCR, and TCRdb holds only the in-frame ones, with some missing. The sample has 300,000 to 350,000 clones; almost 90% are singletons. Sequencing input: peripheral blood. These receptors all stem from a woman aged 30 to 39 with COVID-19, enrolled during active disease. Both conserved end residues are part of each CDR3.

v_gene	j_gene	CDR3aa
TRBV6-5	TRBJ1-2	CASSYGQGGGYTF
TRBV6-4	TRBJ1-2	CASSRESDTNYGYTF
TRBV4-2	TRBJ1-2	CASSQDRQDDYGYTF
TRBV12-3/TRBV12-4	TRBJ2-2	CASTRDSTGELFF
TRBV28	TRBJ2-7	CASSTPWGQGSYEQYF
TRBV5-5	TRBJ1-2	CASPSGDYGYTF
TRBV4-1	TRBJ2-7	CASSQGASGAYEQYF
TRBV6-6	TRBJ1-1	CASSRGQGEVNTEAFF
TRBV27	TRBJ2-1	CASRAGPYNEQFF
TRBV12-5	TRBJ2-7	CASGSEVAGAGEQYF
TRBV27	TRBJ1-2	CASSSTGAAGYGYTF
TRBV12-3/TRBV12-4	TRBJ2-7	CASSPTSYEQYF
TRBV28	TRBJ1-2	CASSQSTGDGYTF
TRBV12-3/TRBV12-4	TRBJ2-7	CASSLMTDYEQYF
TRBV7-9	TRBJ2-1	CASSAVAGGHNEQFF
TRBV2	TRBJ1-1	CASRGGAAEAFF
TRBV19	TRBJ2-7	CASSPTGAEQYF
TRBV5-4	TRBJ1-2	CASSLVRGGGYTF
TRBV10-3	TRBJ2-1	CAISRSQGQVNEQFF
TRBV7-9	TRBJ1-5	CASSLYTGESNQPQHF
TRBV3-1/TRBV3-2	TRBJ1-6	CASRLGQGESPLHF
TRBV19	TRBJ2-5	CASSIGTSGGQETQYF
TRBV5-1	TRBJ2-1	CASSLTGVTYNEQFF
TRBV18	TRBJ2-7	CASSPRQGADEQYF
TRBV29-1	TRBJ2-7	CSVEGVQGSYEQYF
TRBV19	TRBJ2-7	CASSRTGVTYEQYF
TRBV27	TRBJ2-2	CASSYGAGDKNTGELFF
TRBV6-4	TRBJ2-3	CASAEAGDADTQYF
TRBV19	TRBJ1-4	CASSILGNNEKLFF
TRBV7-8	TRBJ1-1	CASSPTGIRSTEAFF
TRBV6-6	TRBJ2-5	CASRTSAGETQYF
TRBV7-8	TRBJ2-6	CASSSILAGANVLTF
TRBV28	TRBJ1-5	CASSAVTGAGQPQHF
TRBV30	TRBJ1-6	CAWSVPQGADRSPLHF
TRBV2	TRBJ2-5	CASSDRQGRETQYF
TRBV5-1	TRBJ2-1	CASSRTAYNEQFF
TRBV6-5	TRBJ2-6	CASSNTGPGANVLTF
TRBV30	TRBJ1-1	CAWRLESDTEAFF
TRBV18	TRBJ2-5	CASSPGQVETQYF
TRBV2	TRBJ1-4	CASRWDRDEKLFF
TRBV9	TRBJ1-3	CASSAGIRDYTIYF
TRBV2	TRBJ1-3	CASSAGRGPGNTIYF
TRBV7-8	TRBJ1-1	CASSFPGQAANTEAFF
TRBV3-1/TRBV3-2	TRBJ1-1	CASTPGTGSPIMNTEAFF
TRBV7-9	TRBJ2-3	CASGSGLAGTDTQYF
TRBV6-1	TRBJ1-5	CASSETGLSNQPQHF
TRBV7-8	TRBJ2-1	CASSLGTSDSEQFF
TRBV3-1/TRBV3-2	TRBJ1-6	CASSQVLLLSPLHF
TRBV5-1	TRBJ1-4	CASSLVRGVGEKLFF
TRBV28	TRBJ1-2	CASSQRRNYGYTF
TRBV7-9	TRBJ2-5	CASRQGDRETQYF
TRBV27	TRBJ2-5	CASSLSPSGMQETQYF
TRBV3-1/TRBV3-2	TRBJ1-1	CASSQTRDTEAFF
TRBV27	TRBJ2-2	CASSFYGSSNTGELFF
TRBV29-1	TRBJ1-4	CSGILTGREKLFF
TRBV11-2	TRBJ2-3	CASSLLGARTDTQYF
TRBV11-3	TRBJ2-7	CASRIRDKRTSGSNEQYF
TRBV4-2	TRBJ1-2	CASSQGGQGDGYTF